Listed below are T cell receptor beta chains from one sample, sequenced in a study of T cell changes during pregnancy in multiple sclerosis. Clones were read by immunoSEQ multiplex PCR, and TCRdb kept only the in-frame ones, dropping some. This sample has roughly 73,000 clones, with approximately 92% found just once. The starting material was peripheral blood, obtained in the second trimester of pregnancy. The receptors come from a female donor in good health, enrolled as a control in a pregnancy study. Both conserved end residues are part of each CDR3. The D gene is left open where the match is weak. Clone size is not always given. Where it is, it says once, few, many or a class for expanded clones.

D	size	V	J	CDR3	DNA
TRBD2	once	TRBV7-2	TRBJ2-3	CASNAGGADTQYF	TGTGCCAGCAACGCGGGGGGGGCAGATACGCAGTATTTT
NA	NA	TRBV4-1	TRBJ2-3	CASSQVDSYTDTQYF	TGCGCCAGCAGCCAAGTGGACTCGTACACAGATACGCAGTATTTT
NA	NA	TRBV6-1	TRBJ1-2	CASSEVLYGYTF	TGTGCCAGCAGTGAAGTTCTCTATGGCTACACCTTC
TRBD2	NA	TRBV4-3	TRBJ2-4	CASSQESLAGGPQNIQYF	TGCGCCAGCAGCCAAGAGAGTCTAGCGGGGGGGCCTCAAAACATTCAGTACTTC
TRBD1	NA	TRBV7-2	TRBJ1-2	CASSLPGQGPLYGYTF	TGTGCCAGCAGCTTACCTGGACAGGGGCCCCTCTATGGCTACACCTTC
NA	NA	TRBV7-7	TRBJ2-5	CASSLGSVQETQYF	TGTGCTAGCAGCTTAGGTAGCGTTCAAGAGACCCAGTACTTC
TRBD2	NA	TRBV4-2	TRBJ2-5	CASSPSSGGTEETQYF	TGTGCCAGCAGCCCAAGCAGCGGGGGGACTGAAGAGACCCAGTACTTC
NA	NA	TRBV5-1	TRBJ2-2	CASSPYGSNTGELFF	TGCGCCAGCAGCCCCTATGGTTCGAACACCGGGGAGCTGTTTTTT
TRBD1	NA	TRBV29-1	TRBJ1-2	CSVGGTGNYGYTF	TGCAGCGTTGGGGGGACAGGGAACTATGGCTACACCTTC
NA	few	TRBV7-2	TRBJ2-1	CASSGGSGAYNEQFF	TGTGCCAGCAGCGGGGGTAGCGGTGCCTACAATGAGCAGTTCTTC
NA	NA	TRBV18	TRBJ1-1	CASSPRQAEAFF	TGTGCCAGCTCACCTCGACAGGCTGAAGCTTTCTTT
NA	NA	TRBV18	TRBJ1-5	CASSPMAQVGNQPQHF	TGTGCCAGCTCACCAATGGCACAGGTGGGCAATCAGCCCCAGCATTTT
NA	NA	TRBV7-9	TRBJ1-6	CASSLAGGQSPLHF	TGTGCCAGCAGCTTAGCGGGGGGGCAGTCACCCCTCCACTTT
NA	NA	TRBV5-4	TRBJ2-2	CASSLGLDTTNTGELFF	TGTGCCAGCAGCTTGGGTTTAGATACCACGAACACCGGGGAGCTGTTTTTT
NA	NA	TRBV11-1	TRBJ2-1	CASSLGGLSPYNEQFF	TGTGCCAGCAGCTTAGGGGGACTCTCGCCCTACAATGAGCAGTTCTTC
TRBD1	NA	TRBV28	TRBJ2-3	CASSPPGQGTDTQYF	TGTGCCAGCAGTCCCCCGGGACAGGGCACAGATACGCAGTATTTT
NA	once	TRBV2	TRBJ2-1	CASSARVFGDEQFF	TGTGCCAGCAGTGCCAGGGTTTTTGGAGATGAGCAGTTCTTC
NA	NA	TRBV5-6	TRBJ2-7	CASSLGGLYEQYF	TGTGCCAGCAGCTTGGGGGGCCTTTACGAGCAGTACTTC
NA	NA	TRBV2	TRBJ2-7	CASEGHGDYEQYF	TGTGCCAGCGAAGGACACGGCGACTACGAGCAGTACTTC
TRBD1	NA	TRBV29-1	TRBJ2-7	CSVGQGAHYEQYF	TGCAGCGTTGGACAGGGGGCTCACTACGAGCAGTACTTC
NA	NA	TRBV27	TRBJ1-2	CASSPRGQRYGYTF	TGTGCCAGCAGTCCTAGAGGACAGCGTTATGGCTACACCTTC
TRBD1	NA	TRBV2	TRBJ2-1	CASSEERGPYNEQFF	TGTGCCAGCAGTGAAGAGAGGGGGCCCTACAATGAGCAGTTCTTC
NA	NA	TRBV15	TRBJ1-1	CATSSFRGTEAFF	TGTGCCACCAGCAGCTTCAGGGGCACTGAAGCTTTCTTT
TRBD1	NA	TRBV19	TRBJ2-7	CASSEAGQGDYEQYF	TGTGCCAGTAGTGAGGCGGGACAGGGTGATTACGAGCAGTACTTC
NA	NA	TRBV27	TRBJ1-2	CASSFSSGYGYTF	TGTGCCAGCAGTTTTTCGAGCGGCTATGGCTACACCTTC
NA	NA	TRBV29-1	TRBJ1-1	CSARVQAGTEAFF	TGCAGCGCCCGAGTCCAGGCCGGCACTGAAGCTTTCTTT
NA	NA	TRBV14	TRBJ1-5	CASSQRGQPQHF	TGTGCCAGCAGCCAGCGCGGTCAGCCCCAGCATTTT
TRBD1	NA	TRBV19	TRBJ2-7	CASNTGGNEQYF	TGTGCCAGTAACACAGGGGGTAACGAGCAGTACTTC
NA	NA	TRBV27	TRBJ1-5	CASSPRGSSLPQHF	TGTGCCAGCAGTCCTCGGGGGTCTTCTCTGCCCCAGCATTTT
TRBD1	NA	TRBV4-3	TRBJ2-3	CASSQDTNRGMRDTQYF	TGCGCCAGCAGCCAAGATACGAACAGGGGGATGAGAGATACGCAGTATTTT
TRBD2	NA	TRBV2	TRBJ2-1	CASRGLAGSNEQFF	TGTGCCAGCAGAGGACTAGCAGGTAGCAATGAGCAGTTCTTC
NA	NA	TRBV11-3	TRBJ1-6	CASSLRRNSPLHF	TGTGCCAGCAGCTTACGGAGGAATTCACCCCTCCACTTT
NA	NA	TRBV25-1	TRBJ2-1	CASSEQRSSGSEQFF	TGTGCCAGCAGTGAGCAGCGGTCCTCGGGGAGTGAGCAGTTCTTC